The 5 T cell receptor beta chains given below trace back to one sample, sequenced in a study of T cell changes during pregnancy in multiple sclerosis. Clones were read by immunoSEQ multiplex PCR, and TCRdb kept only the in-frame ones, dropping some. The sample carries roughly 110,000 clones, about nine tenths recorded once. The sample in question was peripheral blood, obtained in the third trimester of pregnancy. The receptors come from a female donor in good health, enrolled as a control in a pregnancy study.

The chain joins TRBV30 to TRBJ1-1; TRBD1 is a possible D gene (6 bases). The CDR3 runs 12 residues. V gave up 1 base and J gave up 8 bases, with 11 bases separating them. Germline CDR1 reads GTSNPN; CDR2 reads SVGIG (reference sequence). In DNA, the CDR3 is TGTGCCTGGAGTGAGGCCGGACAGGAAGCTTTCTTT. Amino acid sequence: CAWSEAGQEAFF.

The rearrangement uses TRBV4-1 and TRBJ1-3, with 8 positions matching TRBD1. Looked up from germline, CDR1 is MGHRA and CDR2 is YSYEKL. Trimming removed 5 bases from V and 2 bases from J; junction bases left unmatched: 8. The CDR3 sequence is 16 residues long. The CDR3 protein is CASSYPDRAPGNTIYF. The CDR3 DNA sequence: TGCGCCAGCAGCTACCCGGACAGGGCGCCTGGAAACACCATATATTTT.

The chain recombines TRBV7-9 with TRBJ2-2; a weak D match, TRBD2 (6 bases). V lost 9 bases, J lost 6 bases, and 11 bases lay in between. The CDR3 consists of 12 residues. The germline V gene has CDR1 SEHNR and CDR2 FQNEAQ (reference sequence). In DNA form, the CDR3 reads TGTGCCAGGACTAGTTATTCCGGGGAGCTGTTTTTT. Translated: CARTSYSGELFF. The full variable domain, its missing parts supplied by reference TRBV7-9 and TRBJ2-2, is DTGVSQNPRHKITKRGQNVTFRCDPISEHNRLYWYRQTLGQGPEFLTYFQNEAQLEKSRLLSDRFSAERPKGSFSTLEIQRTEQGDSAMYLCARTSYSGELFFGEGSRLTVL.

This chain uses TRBV6-1 with TRBJ2-1, with 8 bases fitting TRBD2. The germline CDR1 and CDR2 sequences are MNHNS and SASEGT. CDR3 length equals 16 residues. The V and J ends lost 0 bases and 4 bases, in that order; junction bases with no gene match: 5. The CDR3, as DNA: TGTGCCAGCAGTGAAGCGGCGGGGGGCAATTACAATGAGCAGTTCTTC. This translates into CASSEAAGGNYNEQFF.

The chain combines TRBV9 with TRBJ2-3; TRBD2 agrees at 10 bases. The CDR3 runs to 15 residues. V dropped 1 base and J dropped 3; count of bases not matched to a gene: 2. CDR1 is SGDLS and CDR2 is YYNGEE in the germline V gene. CDR3 loop: CASSVTSGVTDTQYF. CDR3 nucleotides: TGTGCCAGCAGCGTAACTAGCGGGGTGACAGATACGCAGTATTTT. Filled out from reference TRBV9 and TRBJ2-3, the complete variable domain reads DSGVTQTPKHLITATGQRVTLRCSPRSGDLSVYWYQQSLDQGLQFLIQYYNGEERAKGNILERFSAQQFPDLHSELNLSSLELGDSALYFCASSVTSGVTDTQYFGPGTRLTVL.